This TCR beta chain was identified in a study of cytomegalovirus exposure and HLA in healthy donors. General study points: Available immune exposure information was restricted to CMV serostatus only.

As regards this clone: Its antigen is unidentified.

CDR1 and CDR2 (germline): MNHEY, SVGAGI. J lost 9 bases, V lost 4 bases, and 11 bases had no gene match. CDR3 length: 15 residues. Amplification used 60 Vbeta primers and 13 Jbeta primers. Here immunoSEQ multiplex PCR was the method, and the copy in TCRdb shows in-frame clones only, minus some. The sample records approximately 75,000 clones, 65% to 90% being singletons. The source of this sequence is a man aged 65 to 79 in good health and CMV-seropositive. Material: PBMCs. The chain uses TRBV6-5 and TRBJ2-1; TRBD1 agrees at 8 bases. CDR3 loop: CASSSGQGLGSEQFF. Written as DNA, the CDR3 is TGTGCCAGCAGTTCTGGACAGGGATTAGGAAGTGAGCAGTTCTTC.